This entry is about one T cell receptor beta chain. Amplification targeted TCR beta CDR3 regions from RNA transcripts. With the HTBI primer set, the TCR CDR3 went through a first round of RT-PCR. TCRdb independently ran MiXCR on the multiplex PCR reads; one entry per CDR3 protein. The sample records 300,000 to 450,000 distinct CDR3 sequences, approximately 15% being singletons. These data originate in a study of T cells in Graves' hyperthyroidism and ophthalmopathy. V lost 3 bases to trimming and J lost 4 bases; unmatched junction nucleotides: 6. The CDR3 contains 16 residues. Per germline, CDR1 WSHSY and CDR2 SAAADI.

The V call is TRBV10-2, the J call TRBJ1-6; 7 bases fit TRBD1. This clonotype was sampled from a woman aged 55-70 years with Graves' hyperthyroidism. The material sequenced was blood. The CDR3 protein is CASSESGQPYNSPLHF. The CDR3 nucleotides read TGCGCCAGCAGTGAATCGGGACAGCCATATAATTCACCCCTCCACTTT.